The following is a T cell receptor (beta chain) sequence with its context. Trimming removed 5 bases from V and 10 bases from J; junction bases left unmatched: 5. Germline-derived CDR1 and CDR2 are MNHEY and SMNVEV (reference sequence). The CDR3 extends over 12 amino acids. The sample is drawn from a study of blood T cell repertoires in COVID-19. Study-level information: COVID-19 samples collected from the United States, Italy and Spain covered acute and convalescent phases. T cells, B-cell-depleted T cells, or PBMCs provided the cDNA or gDNA that served as material.

Repertoires were generated with immunoSEQ multiplex PCR, while TCRdb's copy carries only in-frame clones and drops some. The data hold a few hundred thousand clones, with 80% to 90% observed a single time. The Seattle patients joined while their infection was active and were tracked longitudinally afterward. The sequence was collected from a woman aged 25 to 39 with COVID-19, enrolled during active disease. This sequence joins TRBV27 and TRBJ1-1; 9 positions match TRBD1. What was sequenced was peripheral blood. The CDR3 DNA is TGTGCCAGCAGTCCCTGGACAGGGGCAGCTTTCTTT. Amino acids: CASSPWTGAAFF.